This is a list of T cell receptor beta chains from one sample in a study of human T cells and chemical hapten exposure. TCRdb re-called the RACE reads through MiXCR, storing one row per CDR3 protein. The sample has approximately 34,000 distinct CDR3 sequences, just under 6.5% seen once; the top ten hold around 8.4%. The sequencing used whole blood, collected in connection with sensitization to the hapten diphenylcyclopropenone (DPC). The receptors here all came from a woman in her 30s with alopecia areata. Some clones in this sample may be carry-over from other donors' samples. The CDR3 runs from the conserved cysteine through the conserved F or W. Each record gives: D gene, J gene, clone size, V gene, CDR3 DNA, CDR3 protein. The D gene is left open where the match is weak. Clone size, where shown, is once, few, many, or a class for clones that have expanded.

d_call: NA
j_call: TRBJ1-6
clone_size: many
v_call: TRBV20-1
cdr3_nt: TGCAGTGCTAGGATCCCCGGGGGAGCGGATAATTCACCCCTCCACTTT
cdr3_aa: CSARIPGGADNSPLHF

d_call: NA
j_call: TRBJ2-3
clone_size: NA
v_call: TRBV4-2
cdr3_nt: TGTGCCAGCAGCCAAGGCAGAGGGGAAACAGATACGCAGTATTTT
cdr3_aa: CASSQGRGETDTQYF

d_call: TRBD1
j_call: TRBJ2-7
clone_size: few
v_call: TRBV28
cdr3_nt: TGTGCCAGCAGGTCCGGGACAGCAATCTACGAGCAGTACTTC
cdr3_aa: CASRSGTAIYEQYF

d_call: TRBD1
j_call: TRBJ1-5
clone_size: many
v_call: TRBV30
cdr3_nt: TGTGCCTGTAAAGGGACAGGGGATCAGCCCCAGCATTTT
cdr3_aa: CACKGTGDQPQHF

d_call: NA
j_call: TRBJ2-3
clone_size: NA
v_call: TRBV2
cdr3_nt: TGTGCCAGCAGCCTAGACGTCGATACGCAGTATTTT
cdr3_aa: CASSLDVDTQYF

d_call: NA
j_call: TRBJ1-2
clone_size: NA
v_call: TRBV12-3/TRBV12-4
cdr3_nt: TGTGCCAGCAGTTTAGCCGAAGGGAACGGCTACACCTTC
cdr3_aa: CASSLAEGNGYTF

d_call: NA
j_call: TRBJ2-1
clone_size: NA
v_call: TRBV5-1
cdr3_nt: TGCGCCAGCAGCTTACAGGCCAGCTCCTACAATGAGCAGTTCTTC
cdr3_aa: CASSLQASSYNEQFF

d_call: NA
j_call: TRBJ2-7
clone_size: many
v_call: TRBV7-2
cdr3_nt: TGTGCCAGCAGCTTAGATCGAGCGCGCGAGCAGTACTTC
cdr3_aa: CASSLDRAREQYF

d_call: NA
j_call: TRBJ1-6
clone_size: NA
v_call: TRBV7-3
cdr3_nt: TGTGCCAGCAGCTTGATGGACGGGAATAATTCACCCCTCCACTTT
cdr3_aa: CASSLMDGNNSPLHF

d_call: TRBD1
j_call: TRBJ2-2
clone_size: NA
v_call: TRBV19
cdr3_nt: TGTGCCAGTACCCAGACAGGGGCGAACACCGGGGAGCTGTTTTTT
cdr3_aa: CASTQTGANTGELFF

d_call: NA
j_call: TRBJ1-5
clone_size: large
v_call: TRBV27
cdr3_nt: TGTGCCAGCAGTTTATGGGCGGAGAATCAGCCCCAGCATTTT
cdr3_aa: CASSLWAENQPQHF

d_call: NA
j_call: TRBJ1-5
clone_size: NA
v_call: TRBV28
cdr3_nt: TGTGCCAGCAGTTTAACCACCCCCAGCTTAGAAGGCAATCAGCCCCAGCATTTT
cdr3_aa: CASSLTTPSLEGNQPQHF

d_call: NA
j_call: TRBJ1-5
clone_size: many
v_call: TRBV2
cdr3_nt: TGTGCCAGCAAGGTGGAACAGAGTAGCAATCAGCCCCAGCATTTT
cdr3_aa: CASKVEQSSNQPQHF

d_call: NA
j_call: TRBJ1-1
clone_size: few
v_call: TRBV18
cdr3_nt: TGTGCCAGCTCACCACCGGTGGGGGGCCGGGGCACTGAAGCTTTCTTT
cdr3_aa: CASSPPVGGRGTEAFF

d_call: TRBD1
j_call: TRBJ1-2
clone_size: NA
v_call: TRBV10-3
cdr3_nt: TGTGCCATCAGTGACCCAGGACAGGGCCACTATGGCTACACCTTC
cdr3_aa: CAISDPGQGHYGYTF

d_call: NA
j_call: TRBJ2-5
clone_size: many
v_call: TRBV29-1
cdr3_nt: TGCAGCGTTGGCCAGTCACAAGAGACCCAGTACTTC
cdr3_aa: CSVGQSQETQYF

d_call: TRBD2
j_call: TRBJ2-1
clone_size: few
v_call: TRBV10-3
cdr3_nt: TGTGCCATAGCGGGGGGGCCGAATGAGCAGTTCTTC
cdr3_aa: CAIAGGPNEQFF

d_call: TRBD1
j_call: TRBJ1-2
clone_size: few
v_call: TRBV18
cdr3_nt: TGTGCCAGCTCACCGACAGGGATGGACTATGGCTACACCTTC
cdr3_aa: CASSPTGMDYGYTF

d_call: NA
j_call: TRBJ2-1
clone_size: many
v_call: TRBV24-1
cdr3_nt: TGTGCCACCAGTGATTTTGGGGGGAGCTCCTACAATGAGCAGTTCTTC
cdr3_aa: CATSDFGGSSYNEQFF

d_call: NA
j_call: TRBJ1-4
clone_size: NA
v_call: TRBV28
cdr3_nt: TGTGCCAGCAGCCCTAGTCCGGATGAAAAACTGTTTTTT
cdr3_aa: CASSPSPDEKLFF

d_call: NA
j_call: TRBJ1-1
clone_size: NA
v_call: TRBV27
cdr3_nt: TGTGCCAGCAGTCCCATGGGGACGAACACTGAAGCTTTCTTT
cdr3_aa: CASSPMGTNTEAFF

d_call: NA
j_call: TRBJ2-7
clone_size: many
v_call: TRBV5-1
cdr3_nt: TGCGCCAGCAGCTTGCCCGGGAACGAGCAGTACTTC
cdr3_aa: CASSLPGNEQYF

d_call: NA
j_call: TRBJ1-1
clone_size: NA
v_call: TRBV18
cdr3_nt: TGTGCCAGCCAGAAGACGGCCTCGAACACTGAAGCTTTCTTT
cdr3_aa: CASQKTASNTEAFF

d_call: TRBD1
j_call: TRBJ2-7
clone_size: few
v_call: TRBV29-1
cdr3_nt: TGCAGCGTTTCCCGGACAGGGTCCTACGAGCAGTACTTC
cdr3_aa: CSVSRTGSYEQYF

d_call: NA
j_call: TRBJ2-7
clone_size: NA
v_call: TRBV4-2
cdr3_nt: TGTGCCAGCAGCCAGTGGTTGGAGAACTCCTACGAGCAGTACTTC
cdr3_aa: CASSQWLENSYEQYF

d_call: TRBD1
j_call: TRBJ1-1
clone_size: many
v_call: TRBV4-3
cdr3_nt: TGCGCCAGCAGCCGAGATTCAGGGGGCGGTGAAGCTTTCTTT
cdr3_aa: CASSRDSGGGEAFF

d_call: TRBD2
j_call: TRBJ2-7
clone_size: NA
v_call: TRBV27
cdr3_nt: TGTGCCAGCAGTTGGACTAGCGGGTACGAGCAGTACTTC
cdr3_aa: CASSWTSGYEQYF

d_call: TRBD1
j_call: TRBJ2-2
clone_size: many
v_call: TRBV20-1
cdr3_nt: TGCAGTGCTTCCGGACAGGGGGCGAAGACCGGGGAGCTGTTTTTT
cdr3_aa: CSASGQGAKTGELFF

d_call: NA
j_call: TRBJ2-5
clone_size: many
v_call: TRBV3-1
cdr3_nt: TGTGCCAGCAGCCAAGACGGGCAAGGTGGTGAGACCCAGTACTTC
cdr3_aa: CASSQDGQGGETQYF

d_call: NA
j_call: TRBJ2-7
clone_size: many
v_call: TRBV6-5
cdr3_nt: TGTGCCAGCAGGGGACCCGCAGACGAGCAGTACTTC
cdr3_aa: CASRGPADEQYF